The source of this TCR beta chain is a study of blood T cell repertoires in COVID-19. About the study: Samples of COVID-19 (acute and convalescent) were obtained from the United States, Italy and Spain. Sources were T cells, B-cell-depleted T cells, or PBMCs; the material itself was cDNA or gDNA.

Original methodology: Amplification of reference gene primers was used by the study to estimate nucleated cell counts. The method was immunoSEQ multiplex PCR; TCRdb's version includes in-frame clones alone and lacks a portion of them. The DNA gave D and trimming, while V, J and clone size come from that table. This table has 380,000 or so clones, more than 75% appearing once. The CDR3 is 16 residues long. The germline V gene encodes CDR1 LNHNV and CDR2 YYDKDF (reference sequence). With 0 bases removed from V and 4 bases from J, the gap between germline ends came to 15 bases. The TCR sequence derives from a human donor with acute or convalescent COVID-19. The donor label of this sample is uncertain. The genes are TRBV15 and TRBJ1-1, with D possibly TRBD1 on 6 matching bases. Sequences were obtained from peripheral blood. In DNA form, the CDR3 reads TGTGCCACCAGCAGAGACAAAATCAGGGGTCCCACTGAAGCTTTCTTT. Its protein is CATSRDKIRGPTEAFF.